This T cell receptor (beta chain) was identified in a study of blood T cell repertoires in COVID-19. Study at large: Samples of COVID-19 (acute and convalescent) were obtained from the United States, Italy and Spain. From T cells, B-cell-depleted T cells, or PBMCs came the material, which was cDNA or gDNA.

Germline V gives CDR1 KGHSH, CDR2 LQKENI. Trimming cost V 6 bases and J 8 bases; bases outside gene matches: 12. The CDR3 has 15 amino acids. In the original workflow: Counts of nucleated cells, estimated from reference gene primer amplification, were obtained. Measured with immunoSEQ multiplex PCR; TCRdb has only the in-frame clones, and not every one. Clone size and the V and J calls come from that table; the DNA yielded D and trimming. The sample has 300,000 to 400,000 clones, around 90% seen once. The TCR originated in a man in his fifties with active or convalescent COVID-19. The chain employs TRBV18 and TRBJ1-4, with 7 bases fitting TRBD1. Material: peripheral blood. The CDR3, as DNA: TGTGCCAGCTCCTTACAGGGGCATGAGAACGAAAAACTGTTTTTT. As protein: CASSLQGHENEKLFF.